These 5 T cell receptor beta chains were sequenced from one sample in a study of T cells in Graves' hyperthyroidism and ophthalmopathy. Amplified TCR beta CDR3 regions derived from RNA transcripts. Researchers ran a first-round RT-PCR on the TCR CDR3 using the HTBI primer set. TCRdb processed the multiplex PCR reads anew with MiXCR; each CDR3 protein has one entry. The sample carries approximately 600,000 distinct CDR3 sequences, more than 20% recorded once. Sample: blood. The receptors derive from a man aged 25-45 years with Graves' ophthalmopathy.

Many counts were recorded for this clonotype. This chain joins TRBV2 and TRBJ1-5, with a tentative D call TRBD1 (5 bases). CDR1 SNHLY and CDR2 FYNNEI come from the germline V gene. V dropped 6 bases and J dropped 7 bases, with 19 bases sitting between them. The CDR3 contains 15 residues. The DNA for the CDR3 is TGTGCCAGCAGCGCCGACAGCGTCCTCGGGCAGCCCCAGCATTTT. Translated, it gives CASSADSVLGQPQHF. Full variable domain (rest looked up from reference TRBV2 and TRBJ1-5): EPEVTQTPSHQVTQMGQEVILRCVPISNHLYFYWYRQILGQKVEFLVSFYNNEISEKSEIFDDQFSVERPDGSNFTLKIRSTKLEDSAMYFCASSADSVLGQPQHFGDGTRLSIL.

A word on this clonotype: Sequence at one end of the junction differs from germline and may be a read error. The gene calls are TRBV20-1 and TRBJ1-1; no reliable D call. This CDR3 spans 16 amino acids. From germline, CDR1 is DFQATT and CDR2 SNEGSKA (reference sequence). The CDR3 spells CSAGEEPGSRNTEAFF. The CDR3 DNA reads TGCAGTGCTGGAGAGGAACCGGGGTCTCGGAACACTGAAGCTTTCTTT.

For this clonotype: At one end, the junction sequence differs from germline, possibly due to a read error. The chain is built from TRBV27 and TRBJ2-7; D is ambiguous. The CDR3 has 13 amino acids. CDR1 and CDR2 (germline): MNHEY, SMNVEV (reference sequence). CDR3 DNA: TGTACCAGCAGTTCCCGTGGACCATACGAGCAGTACTTC. Translating gives CTSSSRGPYEQYF.

This clonotype was seen a handful of times. The chain couples TRBV7-2 to TRBJ2-3, with D uncertain. Germline assignment: CDR1 SGHTA and CDR2 FQGNSA. The CDR3 contains 13 residues. Between the trimmed V and J ends, which lost 0 bases and 8 bases, there was a span of 9 bases. This chain's CDR3 is CASSLASKRTQYF. Written as DNA, the CDR3 is TGTGCCAGCAGCTTAGCCTCCAAGCGTACGCAGTATTTT.

The chain links TRBV2 to TRBJ2-4; D gene ambiguous. Deletions cut 3 bases from V and 0 bases from J, with 15 bases between. The CDR3 runs to 17 residues. Germline values: CDR1 SNHLY, CDR2 FYNNEI. This CDR3 reads CASSDSGLYLAKNIQYF. The CDR3 nucleotides are TGTGCCAGCAGTGACTCGGGTCTTTACCTAGCCAAAAACATTCAGTACTTC.